This passage covers 13 T cell receptor beta chains from one sample sequenced in a study of CD4 T cells in relation to SARS-CoV-2 and coronaviruses. Their antigen targets remain unknown. The method was immunoSEQ multiplex PCR; TCRdb's version includes in-frame clones alone and lacks a portion of them. This sample has fewer than 25,000 clones, with about 70% found just once. CD4+ T cells from unexposed donors were obtained before the COVID-19 pandemic (2011-2018). Isolation of CD4+ T cells took place after approximately 10 days in culture. Source material: CD4+ T cells from PBMCs, cultured in vitro. These receptors were collected from a human donor in good health.

The V gene is TRBV29-1, the J gene TRBJ2-2, with 9 bases fitting TRBD1. In germline, CDR1 is SQVTM, CDR2 ANQGSEA. This CDR3 has 13 residues. The junction had 3 bases not matched to a gene; V was cut back by 6 bases and J by 4 bases. The CDR3 region is CSVDRGGTGELFF. CDR3 DNA sequence: TGCAGCGTGGACAGGGGAGGCACCGGGGAGCTGTTTTTT.

J is TRBJ2-3 and V is TRBV4-2; TRBD2 agrees at 7 bases. V trimming: 0 bases; J trimming: 4 bases; junction bases outside the gene matches: 4. Germline V gene sequence: CDR1 LGHNA, CDR2 YNFKEQ. This CDR3 has 15 amino acids. The CDR3 spells CASSQERLAADTQYF. The CDR3 DNA reads as TGTGCCAGCAGCCAAGAAAGGCTAGCGGCAGATACGCAGTATTTT.

This chain uses TRBV5-8 with TRBJ2-5; 14 bases are shared with TRBD2. The CDR3 is 17 residues long. The trim removed 4 bases at V and 2 bases at J, leaving 7 bases unmatched. CDR1 and CDR2 from the germline V gene are SGHTS and YDEGEE. Here the CDR3 reads CASSLGTSGSTQETQYF. CDR3 bases: TGTGCCAGCAGCCTAGGGACTAGCGGGAGTACACAAGAGACCCAGTACTTC.

V gene TRBV5-1 combines with J gene TRBJ2-1; D remains unclear. The V end was cut by 6 bases, the J end by 1 base, with 11 bases between. The CDR3 is made up of 14 amino acids. CDR1 SGHRS and CDR2 YFSETQ come from the germline V gene. The CDR3 bases are TGCGCCAGCATGGCGGCCCTTTCCTACAATGAGCAGTTCTTC. Translation: CASMAALSYNEQFF.

This clone was detected only a few times. The genes are TRBV5-6 and TRBJ1-6; D is unclear. The germline V gene encodes CDR1 SGHDT and CDR2 YYEEEE. The length of the CDR3 is 16 residues. V lost 1 base, J lost 2 bases, and 10 bases lay in between. Here the CDR3 DNA reads TGTGCCAGCAGCTTGATGGGGAGTACCTATAATTCACCCCTCCACTTT. Protein product: CASSLMGSTYNSPLHF.

CDR3 sequence: CASSSGPTNGNEQFF. The CDR3 DNA follows: TGTGCCAGCAGCTCCGGGCCCACGAACGGCAATGAGCAGTTCTTC. V usage is TRBV7-2 and J usage is TRBJ2-1; D not certain. The V end lost 4 bases, the J end lost 6 bases, and 16 bases lay between the germline ends. This CDR3 region has 15 residues. CDR1 is SGHTA, CDR2 FQGNSA, per germline.

CDR3 residues: CASRFGGRYEQYF. As DNA, the CDR3 is TGTGCCAGCAGATTCGGGGGGAGATACGAGCAGTACTTC. The chain couples TRBV6-5 to TRBJ2-7, with 7 bases that match TRBD2. Germline CDR1 MNHEY, CDR2 SVGAGI. After removal of 6 bases from V and 4 bases from J, the junction contained 6 bases not matched to a gene. The CDR3 sequence is 13 residues long.

The chain employs TRBV6-1 and TRBJ1-5; the D is unclear. This CDR3 has 16 amino acids. In germline, CDR1 is MNHNS, CDR2 SASEGT. V was shortened by 4 bases and J by 4 bases, with 17 bases between the two germline ends. CDR3 nucleotide sequence: TGTGCCAGCAGTGCCACCTCCGACGCATGGAATCAGCCCCAGCATTTT. Translation: CASSATSDAWNQPQHF.

The rearrangement links TRBV5-1 to TRBJ1-5; the D is unclear. The CDR3 is made up of 13 amino acids. Between the trimmed V and J ends, which lost 4 bases and 6 bases, there was a span of 11 bases. Germline loops: CDR1 SGHRS, CDR2 YFSETQ. CDR3: CASSPGAGQPQHF. The CDR3 coding sequence is TGCGCCAGCAGCCCGGGAGCGGGTCAGCCCCAGCATTTT. Full variable domain (remainder filled in from reference TRBV5-1 and TRBJ1-5): KAGVTQTPRYLIKTRGQQVTLSCSPISGHRSVSWYQQTPGQGLQFLFEYFSETQRNKGNFPGRFSGRQFSNSRSEMNVSTLELGDSALYLCASSPGAGQPQHFGDGTRLSIL.

This clone was picked up a small number of times. The genes are TRBV7-3 and TRBJ2-7, with 8 bases lining up with TRBD2. Trimming removed 5 bases from V and 3 bases from J; junction bases left unmatched: 9. CDR1 SGHTA and CDR2 FQGTGA come from the germline V gene. CDR3 length: 15 amino acids. The CDR3 is CASSLGVGTSYEQYF. The CDR3, as DNA: TGTGCCAGCAGCCTAGGTGTGGGGACTAGCTACGAGCAGTACTTC.

This clone was observed a handful of times. The chain recombines TRBV4-2 with TRBJ1-6; D might be TRBD1 (5 bases). Germline V gene sequence: CDR1 LGHNA, CDR2 YNFKEQ. Trimming took off 3 bases at V and 8 bases at J, with 14 bases between the two ends. The CDR3 is made up of 15 amino acids. CDR3 coding DNA: TGTGCCAGCAGCCAGGTGGGGGAGCGAGATTCACCCCTCCACTTT. Its translation is CASSQVGERDSPLHF.

J is TRBJ1-1 and V is TRBV28; D is unresolved. The CDR3 contains 13 residues. The V and J ends lost 7 bases and 1 base respectively, with 10 bases between them. CDR1 is MDHEN, CDR2 SYDVKM, per germline. The CDR3 sequence is CASTLPRNTEAFF. The DNA of the CDR3 is TGTGCCAGCACCTTACCCCGGAACACTGAAGCTTTCTTT.

The chain combines TRBV9 with TRBJ2-4; 11 positions match TRBD1. CDR1 and CDR2 from the germline V gene are SGDLS and YYNGEE. With V trimmed by 0 bases and J by 6 bases, 2 bases remained unmatched. The CDR3 covers 15 residues. The CDR3: CASSVGGTGGNIQYF. CDR3 nucleotides: TGTGCCAGCAGCGTAGGGGGGACAGGGGGAAACATTCAGTACTTC.